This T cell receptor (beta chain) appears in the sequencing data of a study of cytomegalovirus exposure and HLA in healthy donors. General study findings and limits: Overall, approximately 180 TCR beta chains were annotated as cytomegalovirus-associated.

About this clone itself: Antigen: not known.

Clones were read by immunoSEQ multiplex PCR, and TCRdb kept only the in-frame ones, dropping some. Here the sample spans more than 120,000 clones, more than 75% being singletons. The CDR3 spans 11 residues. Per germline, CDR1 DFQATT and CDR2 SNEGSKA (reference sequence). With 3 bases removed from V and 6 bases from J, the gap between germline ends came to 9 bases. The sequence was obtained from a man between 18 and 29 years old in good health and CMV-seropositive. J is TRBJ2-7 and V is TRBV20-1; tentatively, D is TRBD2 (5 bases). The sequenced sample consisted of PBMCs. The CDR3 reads CSASGVSEQYF. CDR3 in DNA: TGCAGTGCTAGCGGGGTCAGCGAGCAGTACTTC.